One sample yielded the 19 T cell receptor beta chains listed below, sequenced in a study of T cell changes during pregnancy in multiple sclerosis. Some clones are missing from TCRdb's copy, which holds only in-frame ones; the method was immunoSEQ multiplex PCR. The sample shows some 44,000 clones, under 95% of them seen only once. The sample in question was CD4+ T cells from peripheral blood mononuclear cells, obtained in the third trimester of pregnancy. These receptors were taken from a female donor with multiple sclerosis, enrolled in a pregnancy study.

The chain is built from TRBV28 and TRBJ2-7, with D possibly matching TRBD2 (5 bases). The germline gives CDR1 MDHEN, CDR2 SYDVKM. V lost 8 bases and J lost 7, with 15 bases in between. This CDR3 comprises 12 residues. CDR3: CASGGRAWEQYF. CDR3 in DNA: TGTGCCAGCGGTGGGCGGGCCTGGGAGCAGTACTTC.

The chain employs TRBV10-3 and TRBJ2-4; 7 bases map to TRBD2. This CDR3 has 15 residues. Germline V lookup: CDR1 ENHRY, CDR2 SYGVKD. Unmatched junction bases numbered 6, after V lost 3 bases and J lost 4 bases. CDR3 DNA: TGTGCCATCAGTGAATCGCGGGAGCGGAAAAACATTCAGTACTTC. Amino acids: CAISESRERKNIQYF.

V and J are TRBV28 and TRBJ2-3; 7 bases match TRBD2. Germline CDR1 and CDR2: MDHEN and SYDVKM. V was pared by 7 bases and J by 3 bases, with 13 bases of the junction left unmatched. CDR3 length: 16 residues. CDR3 sequence: CASTAPGLAETDTQYF. The CDR3 DNA reads TGTGCCAGCACCGCACCTGGGCTAGCGGAAACAGATACGCAGTATTTT.

The gene calls are TRBV5-1 and TRBJ1-4; tentatively, D is TRBD1 (5 bases). CDR3 size: 15 residues. V lost 0 bases and J 4 bases, leaving 10 bases between the germline ends. The germline V gene has CDR1 SGHRS and CDR2 YFSETQ. CDR3 coding DNA: TGCGCCAGCAGCTTGGAGGCAGGGCTTAATGAAAAACTGTTTTTT. It encodes CASSLEAGLNEKLFF.

This chain links TRBV7-9 with TRBJ1-2; 8 bases are a match to TRBD1. The CDR3 is made up of 14 amino acids. Germline trimming cut 5 bases from V and 2 bases from J; bases unmatched to any gene: 4. The germline V gene encodes CDR1 SEHNR and CDR2 FQNEAQ (reference sequence). Written as DNA, the CDR3 is TGTGCCAGCAGCGCCGGACAGGGAAACTATGGCTACACCTTC. Translating gives CASSAGQGNYGYTF.

This chain joins TRBV7-9 and TRBJ1-1, with D uncertain. Trimming removed 3 bases from V and 0 bases from J, with 20 bases in between. Looked up from germline, CDR1 is SEHNR and CDR2 is FQNEAQ (reference sequence). This CDR3 comprises 18 residues. The CDR3 nucleotides read TGTGCCAGCAGCTTCCCTGGGGAGTTCGCGGAAATGAACACTGAAGCTTTCTTT. Protein product: CASSFPGEFAEMNTEAFF.

The chain carries TRBV9 and TRBJ1-2; possible D gene TRBD1, 6 bases. The CDR3 extends over 17 amino acids. From germline, CDR1 is SGDLS and CDR2 YYNGEE. V was trimmed by 4 bases and J by 4 bases, leaving 23 bases between them. The CDR3 reads CASSTSPGKDRIYGYTF. The CDR3 coding sequence is TGTGCCAGCAGCACATCCCCGGGAAAGGACAGAATCTATGGCTACACCTTC.

The rearrangement links TRBV4-3 to TRBJ2-7; the match to TRBD1 covers 7 bases. V lost 3 bases to trimming and J lost 2 bases; unmatched junction nucleotides: 7. CDR1 and CDR2 from the germline V gene are LGHNA and YSLEER. The CDR3 is 15 residues long. CDR3 sequence: CASSHVRGTAYEQYF. CDR3 in DNA: TGCGCCAGCAGCCATGTCAGGGGGACAGCCTACGAGCAGTACTTC.

This chain connects TRBV19 to TRBJ2-3; TRBD2 matches at 8 bases. The CDR3 loop spans 13 amino acids. V lost 5 bases and J lost 5; bases outside the gene matches: 3. CDR1 is LNHDA, CDR2 SQIVND, per germline (reference sequence). As DNA, the CDR3 is TGTGCCAGTAGTGGACGGGGGGGAGATACGCAGTATTTT. Protein: CASSGRGGDTQYF.

The chain combines TRBV29-1 with TRBJ2-1; no clear D gene. Germline V gives CDR1 SQVTM, CDR2 ANQGSEA. This CDR3 is built from 13 residues. The V and J ends lost 4 bases and 5 bases respectively, with 12 bases between them. The CDR3 bases are TGCAGCGTTGTGAAGGTTCAGGACAATGAGCAGTTCTTC. Translated: CSVVKVQDNEQFF.

The chain employs TRBV18 and TRBJ1-5; TRBD1 matches 7 bases. The CDR3 consists of 14 residues. J was trimmed by 1 base and V by 3 bases; bases with no gene match: 0. CDR1 and CDR2 from the germline V gene are KGHSH and LQKENI. CDR3 region: CASSPDRSNQPQHF. CDR3 bases: TGTGCCAGCTCACCGGACAGGAGCAATCAGCCCCAGCATTTT.

The chain joins TRBV4-1 to TRBJ2-1; 9 nucleotides match TRBD2. The CDR3 totals 19 residues. Germline CDR1 and CDR2: MGHRA and YSYEKL. The trim removed 0 bases at V and 7 bases at J, leaving 16 bases unmatched. CDR3 bases: TGCGCCAGCAGCCAAGATTTTGGCGGGAGGGCCGGGTCCGAAAATGAGCAGTTCTTC. Translation gives CASSQDFGGRAGSENEQFF.

J is TRBJ2-7 and V is TRBV6-5; D not certain. Trimming shortened V by 0 bases and J by 5 bases, and 11 bases separated the two germline ends. Germline assignment: CDR1 MNHEY and CDR2 SVGAGI. This CDR3 region has 14 residues. The CDR3, as DNA: TGTGCCAGCAGTTACTCGAATCTGGCCCACGAGCAGTACTTC. Its translation is CASSYSNLAHEQYF.

CDR3 DNA sequence: TGTGCCAGTAGTCCCGGGAGGGGGTCGACCCACGAGCAGTACTTC. Translation: CASSPGRGSTHEQYF. This chain links TRBV19 with TRBJ2-7, with 8 bases fitting TRBD2. The germline V gene encodes CDR1 LNHDA and CDR2 SQIVND (reference sequence). The CDR3 has 15 amino acids. The V gene end was trimmed by 5 bases and the J gene end by 5 bases; junction bases not matched to a gene: 11.

The rearrangement uses TRBV9 and TRBJ1-3; possibly TRBD1 for D (5 bases). This CDR3 contains 17 residues. Germline CDR1 SGDLS, CDR2 YYNGEE. Between the trimmed V and J ends, which lost 3 bases and 4 bases, there was a span of 20 bases. CDR3 region: CASSALPAATEGNTIYF. In DNA form, the CDR3 reads TGTGCCAGCAGCGCACTCCCCGCGGCGACAGAGGGAAACACCATATATTTT.

The gene calls are TRBV7-9 and TRBJ2-7; D perhaps matches TRBD2 (5 bases). Germline CDR1 SEHNR, CDR2 FQNEAQ (reference sequence). The CDR3 length is 14 residues. V was shortened by 2 bases and J by 6 bases, with 14 bases between the two germline ends. The CDR3 nucleotides are TGTGCCAGCAGCTTAATTTTTGGGAGAAGCGAGCAGTACTTC. Its protein product is CASSLIFGRSEQYF.

The rearrangement links TRBV29-1 to TRBJ2-3; weak D call: TRBD1 (6 bases). CDR1 and CDR2 from the germline V gene are SQVTM and ANQGSEA. This CDR3 region has 14 residues. V shed 1 base and J shed 0 bases, with 8 bases lying between them. The CDR3 spells CSVEGQASTDTQYF. CDR3 in DNA: TGCAGCGTTGAAGGACAGGCTAGCACAGATACGCAGTATTTT.

The V gene is TRBV5-6, the J gene TRBJ2-4, with TRBD2 as a possible D gene (6 bases). With 5 bases removed from V and 0 bases from J, the gap between germline ends came to 9 bases. The CDR3 extends over 14 amino acids. Germline V gene sequence: CDR1 SGHDT, CDR2 YYEEEE. This CDR3 is CASSRGTAKNIQYF. The CDR3 DNA follows: TGTGCCAGCAGTCGCGGGACAGCCAAAAACATTCAGTACTTC.

The chain has TRBV2 and TRBJ1-4, with 7 bases fitting TRBD1. The CDR3 spans 16 residues. Germline V CDR1 and CDR2: SNHLY, FYNNEI. V lost 6 bases to trimming and J lost 8 bases; unmatched junction nucleotides: 15. The CDR3 nucleotides read TGTGCCAGCAGACTCCGGGACAGTCCCAGGTTGGAAAAACTGTTTTTT. It codes for CASRLRDSPRLEKLFF. The variable domain in full, completed from reference TRBV2 and TRBJ1-4, reads EPEVTQTPSHQVTQMGQEVILRCVPISNHLYFYWYRQILGQKVEFLVSFYNNEISEKSEIFDDQFSVERPDGSNFTLKIRSTKLEDSAMYFCASRLRDSPRLEKLFFGSGTQLSVL.